Presented here are 2 T cell receptor beta chains from one specimen sequenced in a study of T cells in Graves' hyperthyroidism and ophthalmopathy. Researchers amplified the TCR beta CDR3 regions from RNA transcripts. First-round RT-PCR of the TCR CDR3 relied on the HTBI primer set. TCRdb re-called the multiplex PCR reads with MiXCR, one entry per CDR3 protein. The table has about 610,000 distinct CDR3 sequences, approximately 44% seen once. Sample: peripheral blood or thyroid tissue (not recorded which). The receptors here all came from a woman aged 18-30 years with Graves' hyperthyroidism.

This rearrangement joins TRBV6-1 to TRBJ2-1, with 7 bases matching TRBD1. Germline loops: CDR1 MNHNS, CDR2 SASEGT. With 7 bases clipped from V and 0 bases from J, the junction kept 6 bases outside the gene matches. CDR3 length: 15 amino acids. The CDR3, as DNA: TGTGCCAGCAAAACAGGGGCGAGCTCCTACAATGAGCAGTTCTTC. Its translation is CASKTGASSYNEQFF.

The chain is built from TRBV2 and TRBJ2-3, with D tentatively TRBD1 (6 bases). The assigned J gene may be wrong: the sequence end matches TRBJ1-5 better. The germline V gene encodes CDR1 SNHLY and CDR2 FYNNEI. This CDR3 comprises 15 residues. CDR3 in amino acids: CASVVSRGSTDTQHF. CDR3 sequence (DNA): TGTGCCAGCGTGGTTTCCAGGGGAAGCACAGATACGCAGCATTTT.